This T cell receptor (beta chain) was retrieved from a study of shared T cell receptors in the human thymus. Assay used: immunoSEQ multiplex PCR; TCRdb lists only in-frame clones, some missing. The sample records hundreds of thousands of clones, more than 70% being singletons. In germline, CDR1 is LGHNT, CDR2 FRNRAP. CDR3 size: 11 residues. The V gene lost 6 bases and the J gene lost 8 bases, with 10 bases spanning the gap. The same sample was also used in a study of human thymus T cells. That report adds: Donation came from healthy Finnish infants having corrective surgery for congenital heart defects. It was from resections taken during corrective heart surgery that the thymus tissue came. It looked as if thymic and blood repertoires used V and J genes in a biased way. Thymic repertoires overlap heavily among unrelated individuals, related research has reported.

Specimen: thymocytes. The receptor comes from a boy younger than two with a congenital heart defect. The rearrangement links TRBV12-5 to TRBJ1-1, with TRBD1 as a possible D gene (5 bases). This CDR3 reads CASGLGGEAFF. CDR3 sequence (DNA): TGTGCTAGTGGGCTGGGGGGGGAAGCTTTCTTT.